This T cell receptor beta chain is drawn from a study of blood T cell repertoires in COVID-19. Original handling: Amplifying reference gene primers gave estimates of nucleated cell counts. Libraries were prepared by immunoSEQ multiplex PCR; TCRdb keeps only in-frame clonotypes and omits some of them. The DNA was the basis for D and trimming; V, J and clone size are from that table. The table includes about 150,000 clones, around 85% detected once. V trimming: 4 bases; J trimming: 6 bases; junction bases outside the gene matches: 7. CDR1 and CDR2 (germline): SGHRS, YFSETQ. The CDR3 runs 14 residues. What was sequenced was peripheral blood. J is TRBJ1-5 and V is TRBV5-1; 7 bases are shared with TRBD1. This sequence was found in a man aged 55 to 70 with COVID-19, enrolled during active disease. In DNA form, the CDR3 reads TGCGCCAGCAGCCCAGACAGGGCTAGTCAGCCCCAGCATTTT. Translating gives CASSPDRASQPQHF.